This T cell receptor beta chain was captured by sequencing in a study of T cells in Graves' hyperthyroidism and ophthalmopathy. General study findings and limits: Prediction of ophthalmopathy progression came a median 6.5 months pre-onset.

The CDR3 extends over 15 amino acids. With 1 base removed from V and 8 bases from J, the gap between germline ends came to 16 bases. CDR1 is LGHDT, CDR2 YNNKEL, per germline (reference sequence). RNA transcripts provided the source from which TCR beta CDR3 regions were amplified. The HTBI primer set drove a first-round RT-PCR of the TCR CDR3. TCRdb redid the calling of the multiplex PCR reads with MiXCR, one entry per CDR3 protein. The sample records a few hundred thousand distinct CDR3 sequences, roughly 17% being singletons. On this clonotype itself: What it binds is unknown.

The clonotype originates from a woman aged 50 to 60 with Graves' hyperthyroidism. Material for sequencing was blood. The chain carries TRBV3-1 and TRBJ2-3, with D perhaps matching TRBD2 (6 bases). The CDR3 bases are TGTGCCAGCAGCCAAGTAATCGGGAGTCCGGGTACGCAGTATTTT. It codes for CASSQVIGSPGTQYF.